This T cell receptor (beta chain) was profiled in a study of OX40 agonist ivuxolimab in advanced cancers. On the study more broadly: Subjects had a mean age of about 60 years, with a range of 23 to 79; just over 80% were male. Antecedent anti-PD-1, anti-PD-L1 or anti-CTLA-4 therapy was permissible, with roughly 40% having received some.

Germline V gene sequence: CDR1 MNHNS, CDR2 SASEGT. The CDR3 sequence is 15 residues long. V lost 9 bases and J lost 7; bases outside the gene matches: 11. Overall study results and limits: With doses of 0.1 to 3.0 mg/kg, CD4+ and CD8+ blood T cells had undergone clonal expansion by week 6.

Concerning this clone itself: Its specificity is not known.

Some clones are missing from TCRdb's copy, which holds only in-frame ones; the method was immunoSEQ multiplex PCR. Of some 34,000 clones listed, less than 80% are singletons. The source was CD4+ or CD8+ T cells sorted from blood, collected in a trial of the OX40 agonist ivuxolimab. The chain couples TRBV6-1 to TRBJ2-1, with 11 bases lining up with TRBD1. This TCR derives from an adult with an advanced solid tumor such as melanoma, head and neck, liver or kidney cancer. CDR3 in DNA: TGTGCCAGTACCCGACCGGGACAGGGGGGTAATGAGCAGTTCTTC. This sequence encodes CASTRPGQGGNEQFF.